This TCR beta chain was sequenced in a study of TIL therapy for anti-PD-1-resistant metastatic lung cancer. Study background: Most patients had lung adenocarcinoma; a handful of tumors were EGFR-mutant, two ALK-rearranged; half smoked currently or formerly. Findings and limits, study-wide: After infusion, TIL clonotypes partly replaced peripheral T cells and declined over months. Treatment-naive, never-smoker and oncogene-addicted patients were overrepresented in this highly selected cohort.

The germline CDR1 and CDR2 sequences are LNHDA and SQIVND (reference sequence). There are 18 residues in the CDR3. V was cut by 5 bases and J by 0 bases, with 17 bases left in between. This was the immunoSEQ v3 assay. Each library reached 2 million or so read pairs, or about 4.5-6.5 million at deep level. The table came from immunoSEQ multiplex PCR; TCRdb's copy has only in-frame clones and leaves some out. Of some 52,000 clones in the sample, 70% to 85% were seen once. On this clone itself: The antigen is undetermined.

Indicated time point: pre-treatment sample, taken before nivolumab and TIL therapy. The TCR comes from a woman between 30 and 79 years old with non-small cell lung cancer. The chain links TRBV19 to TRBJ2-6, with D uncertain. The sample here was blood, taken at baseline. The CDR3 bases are TGTGCCAGTAGTGACCCGTGGCAGGCAAACTCTGGGGCCAACGTCCTGACTTTC. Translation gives CASSDPWQANSGANVLTF.